This T cell receptor beta chain was profiled in a study of cytomegalovirus exposure and HLA in healthy donors. Researchers ran the PCR with 60 Vbeta and 13 Jbeta primers. Sequencing used immunoSEQ multiplex PCR; TCRdb keeps in-frame clones, though not all of them. The sample lists about 200,000 clones, approximately 79% occurring once. Comment on this clone: No antigen is known for it.

With 1 base removed from V and 10 bases from J, the gap between germline ends came to 22 bases. Germline CDR1 and CDR2: LGHNA and YSLEER. The CDR3 is 16 residues long. Overall study findings and caveats: About 87% or about 30% of the time was how often most TCR beta V segments were productive, according to an earlier analysis. Later analysis identified 15,000 to 20,000 TCR beta sequences associated with HLA alleles, using a false discovery rate threshold of 0.05. A missense DCLRE1C variant was associated with V- and J-gene trimming of TCR beta chains in a later analysis, and an independent cohort replicated the association. The dataset shows that most TCR sequences were rare, while some public TCRs occurred in many donors.

The receptor's source is a man aged 18 to 35 in good health and CMV-seronegative. Sequencing was done on a sample of PBMCs. The chain is built from TRBV4-3 and TRBJ1-2; tentative D call: TRBD1 (5 bases). The CDR3 DNA reads TGCGCCAGCAGCCAAGTCGGGTCCAGGGTAACGCGAGACTACACCTTC. Encoded protein: CASSQVGSRVTRDYTF.